This T cell receptor beta chain is drawn from a study of blood T cell repertoires in COVID-19. Across the study: COVID-19 samples, acute and convalescent, were from the United States, Italy and Spain. T cells, B-cell-depleted T cells, or PBMCs supplied cDNA or gDNA.

The germline CDR1 and CDR2 sequences are LGHDT and YNNKEL (reference sequence). This CDR3 region has 14 residues. With 0 bases clipped from V and 4 bases from J, the junction kept 2 bases outside the gene matches. In the authors' workflow: Cell counts per sample came from amplifying reference gene primers. Assay used: immunoSEQ multiplex PCR; TCRdb lists only in-frame clones, some missing. That table furnishes V, J and clone size, whereas the DNA furnished D and trimming. This sample carries a few hundred thousand clones, 89% of them seen once, and the ten largest clones take approximately 4.6%. Sequenced sample: peripheral blood. This sequence was found in a woman aged 35 to 49 who had recovered from COVID-19. This rearrangement joins TRBV3-1 (or the pseudogene TRBV3-2) to TRBJ1-1, with TRBD1 matching over 7 bases. As DNA, the CDR3 is TGTGCCAGCAGCCAAGAAGACAGGGTCACTGAAGCTTTCTTT. Its protein is CASSQEDRVTEAFF.